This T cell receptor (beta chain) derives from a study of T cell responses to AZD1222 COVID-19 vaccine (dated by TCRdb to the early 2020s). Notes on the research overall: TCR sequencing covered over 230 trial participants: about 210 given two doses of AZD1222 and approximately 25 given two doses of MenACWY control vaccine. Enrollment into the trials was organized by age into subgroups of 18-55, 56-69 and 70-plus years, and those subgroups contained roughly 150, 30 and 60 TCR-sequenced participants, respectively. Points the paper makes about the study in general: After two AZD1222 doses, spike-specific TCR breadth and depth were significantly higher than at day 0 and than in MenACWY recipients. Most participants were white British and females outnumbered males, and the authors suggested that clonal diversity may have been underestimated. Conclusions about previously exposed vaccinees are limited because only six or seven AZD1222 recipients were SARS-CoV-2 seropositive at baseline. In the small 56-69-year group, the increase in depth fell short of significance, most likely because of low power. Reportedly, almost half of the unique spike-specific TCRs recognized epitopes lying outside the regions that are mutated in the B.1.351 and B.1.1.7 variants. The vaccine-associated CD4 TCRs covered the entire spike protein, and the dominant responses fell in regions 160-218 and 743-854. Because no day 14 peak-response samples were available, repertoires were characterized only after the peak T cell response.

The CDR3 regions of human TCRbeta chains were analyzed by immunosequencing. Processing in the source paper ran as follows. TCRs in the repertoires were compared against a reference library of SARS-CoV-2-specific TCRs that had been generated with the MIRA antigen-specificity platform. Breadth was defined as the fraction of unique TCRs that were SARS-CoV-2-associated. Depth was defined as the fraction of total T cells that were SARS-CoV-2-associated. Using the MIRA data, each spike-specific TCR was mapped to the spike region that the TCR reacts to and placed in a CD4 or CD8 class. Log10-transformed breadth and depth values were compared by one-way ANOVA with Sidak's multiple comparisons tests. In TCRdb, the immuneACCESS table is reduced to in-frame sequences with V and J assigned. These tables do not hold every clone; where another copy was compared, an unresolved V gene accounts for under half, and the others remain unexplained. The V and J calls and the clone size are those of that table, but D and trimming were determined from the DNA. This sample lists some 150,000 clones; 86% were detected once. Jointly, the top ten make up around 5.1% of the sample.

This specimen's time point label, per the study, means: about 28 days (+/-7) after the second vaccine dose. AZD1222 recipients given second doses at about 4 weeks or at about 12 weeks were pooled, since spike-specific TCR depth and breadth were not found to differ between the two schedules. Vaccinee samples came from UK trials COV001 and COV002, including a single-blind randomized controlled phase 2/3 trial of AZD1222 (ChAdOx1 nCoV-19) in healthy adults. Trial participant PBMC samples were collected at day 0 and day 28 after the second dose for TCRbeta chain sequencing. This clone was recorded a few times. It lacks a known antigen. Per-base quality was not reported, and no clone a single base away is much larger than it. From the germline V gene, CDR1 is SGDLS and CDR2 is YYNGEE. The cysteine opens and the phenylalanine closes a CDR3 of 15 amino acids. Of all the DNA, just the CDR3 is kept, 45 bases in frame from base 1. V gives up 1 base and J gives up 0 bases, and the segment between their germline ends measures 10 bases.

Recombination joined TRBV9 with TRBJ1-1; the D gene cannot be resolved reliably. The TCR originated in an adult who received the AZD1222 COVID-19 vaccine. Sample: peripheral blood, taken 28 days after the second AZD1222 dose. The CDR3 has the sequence CASSVSALVNTEAFF. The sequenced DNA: TGTGCCAGCAGCGTATCCGCTCTGGTGAACACTGAAGCTTTCTTT. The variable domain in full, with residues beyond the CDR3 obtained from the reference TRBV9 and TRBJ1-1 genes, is DSGVTQTPKHLITATGQRVTLRCSPRSGDLSVYWYQQSLDQGLQFLIQYYNGEERAKGNILERFSAQQFPDLHSELNLSSLELGDSALYFCASSVSALVNTEAFFGQGTRLTVV.